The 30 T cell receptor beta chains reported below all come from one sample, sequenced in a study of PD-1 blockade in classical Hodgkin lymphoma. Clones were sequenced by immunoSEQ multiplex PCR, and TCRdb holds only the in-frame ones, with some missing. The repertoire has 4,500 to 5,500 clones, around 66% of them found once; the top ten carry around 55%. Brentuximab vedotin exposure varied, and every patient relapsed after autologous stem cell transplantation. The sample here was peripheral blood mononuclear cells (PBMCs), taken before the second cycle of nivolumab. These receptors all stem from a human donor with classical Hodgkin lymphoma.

CDR3 in DNA: TGTGCCAGCAGTTTAACCGACATCTCTGAAGCTTTCTTT. The encoded protein is CASSLTDISEAFF. This sequence joins TRBV28 and TRBJ1-1; unclear D gene. The germline V and J ends were trimmed by 2 bases and 6 bases, with 10 bases remaining between them. Germline lookup yields CDR1 MDHEN and CDR2 SYDVKM. The CDR3 is made up of 13 amino acids.

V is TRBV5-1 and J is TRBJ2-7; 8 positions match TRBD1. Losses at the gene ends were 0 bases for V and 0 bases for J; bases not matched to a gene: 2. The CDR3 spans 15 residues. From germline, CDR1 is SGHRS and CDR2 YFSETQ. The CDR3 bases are TGCGCCAGCAGCTTGGGACAGGGGATCTCCTACGAGCAGTACTTC. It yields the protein CASSLGQGISYEQYF.

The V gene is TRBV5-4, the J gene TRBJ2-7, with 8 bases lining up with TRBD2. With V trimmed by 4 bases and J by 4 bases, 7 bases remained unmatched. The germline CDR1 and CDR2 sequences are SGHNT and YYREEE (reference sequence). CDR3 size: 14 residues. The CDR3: CASSPEAGVYEQYF. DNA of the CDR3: TGTGCCAGCAGCCCAGAAGCGGGAGTGTACGAGCAGTACTTC.

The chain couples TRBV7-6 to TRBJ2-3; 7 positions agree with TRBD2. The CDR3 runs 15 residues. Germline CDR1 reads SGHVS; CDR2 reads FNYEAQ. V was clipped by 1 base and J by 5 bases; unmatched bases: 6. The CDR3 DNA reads TGTGCCAGCAGCTTAGTGGGAGGGCTGGGAGATACGCAGTATTTT. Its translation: CASSLVGGLGDTQYF.

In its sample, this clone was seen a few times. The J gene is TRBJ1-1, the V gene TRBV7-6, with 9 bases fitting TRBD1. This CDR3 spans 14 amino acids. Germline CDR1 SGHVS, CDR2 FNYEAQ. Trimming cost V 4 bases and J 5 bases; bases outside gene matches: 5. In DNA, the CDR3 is TGTGCCAGCAGCTCCGGACAGGGGAGAACTGAAGCTTTCTTT. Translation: CASSSGQGRTEAFF.

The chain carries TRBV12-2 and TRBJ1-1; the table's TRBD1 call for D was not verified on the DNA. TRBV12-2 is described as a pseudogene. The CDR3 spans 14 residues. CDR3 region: CASRLVPGNTEAFF. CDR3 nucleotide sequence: TGTGCAAGTCGCTTAGTCCCAGGGAACACTGAAGCTTTCTTT.

The CDR3 DNA is TGTGCCAGCAGTGAAGCGCTACGGACAGCAGCCTCTGGAAACACCATATATTTT. Translating it yields CASSEALRTAASGNTIYF. J is TRBJ1-3 and V is TRBV2; a possible D gene is TRBD1 (6 bases). With 0 bases removed from V and 0 bases from J, the gap between germline ends came to 15 bases. CDR1 and CDR2 (germline): SNHLY, FYNNEI. This CDR3 contains 18 residues.

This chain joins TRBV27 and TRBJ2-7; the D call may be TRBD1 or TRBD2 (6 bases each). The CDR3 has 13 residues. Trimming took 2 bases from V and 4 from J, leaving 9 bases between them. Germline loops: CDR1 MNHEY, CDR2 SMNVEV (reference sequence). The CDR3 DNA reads TGTGCCAGCAGTTTACCGGGGGCTTACGAGCAGTACTTC. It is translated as CASSLPGAYEQYF.

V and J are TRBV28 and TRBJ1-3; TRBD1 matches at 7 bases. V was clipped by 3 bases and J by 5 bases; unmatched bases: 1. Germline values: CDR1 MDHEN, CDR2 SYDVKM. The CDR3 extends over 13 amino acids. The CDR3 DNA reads TGTGCCAGCAGTTTGACAGGGAGAAACACCATATATTTT. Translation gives CASSLTGRNTIYF.

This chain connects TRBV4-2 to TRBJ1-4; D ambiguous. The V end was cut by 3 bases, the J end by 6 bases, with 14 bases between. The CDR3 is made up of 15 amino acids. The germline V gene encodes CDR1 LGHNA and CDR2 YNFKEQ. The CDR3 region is CASSQNTQTDEKLFF. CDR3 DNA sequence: TGTGCCAGCAGCCAGAACACTCAGACGGATGAAAAACTGTTTTTT.

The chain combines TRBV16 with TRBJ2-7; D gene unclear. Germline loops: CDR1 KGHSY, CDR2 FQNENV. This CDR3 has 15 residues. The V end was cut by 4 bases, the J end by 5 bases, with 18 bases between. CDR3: CASSLSDLTDHEQYF. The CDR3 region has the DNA TGTGCCAGCAGCCTCTCCGACCTAACCGATCACGAGCAGTACTTC.

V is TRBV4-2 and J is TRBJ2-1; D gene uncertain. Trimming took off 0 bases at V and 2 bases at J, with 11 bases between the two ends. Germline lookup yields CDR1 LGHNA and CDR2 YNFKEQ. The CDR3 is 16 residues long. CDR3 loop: CASSQDLRPAYNEQFF. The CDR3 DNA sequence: TGTGCCAGCAGCCAAGATCTTCGGCCGGCCTACAATGAGCAGTTCTTC.

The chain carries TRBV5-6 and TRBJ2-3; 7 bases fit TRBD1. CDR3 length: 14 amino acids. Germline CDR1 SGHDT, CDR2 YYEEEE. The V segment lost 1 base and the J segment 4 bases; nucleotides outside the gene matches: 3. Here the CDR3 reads CASSLTTGADTQYF. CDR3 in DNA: TGTGCCAGCAGCTTGACCACAGGGGCAGATACGCAGTATTTT. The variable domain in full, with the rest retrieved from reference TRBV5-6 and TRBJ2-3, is DAGVTQSPTHLIKTRGQQVTLRCSPKSGHDTVSWYQQALGQGPQFIFQYYEEEERQRGNFPDRFSGHQFPNYSSELNVNALLLGDSALYLCASSLTTGADTQYFGPGTRLTVL.

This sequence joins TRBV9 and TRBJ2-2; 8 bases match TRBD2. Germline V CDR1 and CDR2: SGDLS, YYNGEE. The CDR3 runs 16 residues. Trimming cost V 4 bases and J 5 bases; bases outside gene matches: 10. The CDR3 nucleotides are TGTGCCAGCAGCCTCGCGGGCGGGGGGCAAACCGGGGAGCTGTTTTTT. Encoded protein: CASSLAGGGQTGELFF.

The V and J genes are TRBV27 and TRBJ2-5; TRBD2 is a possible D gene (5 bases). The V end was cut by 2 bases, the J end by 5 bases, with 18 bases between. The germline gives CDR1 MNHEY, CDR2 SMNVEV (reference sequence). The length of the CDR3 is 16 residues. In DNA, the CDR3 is TGTGCCAGCAGTTTAAGTCTCCCCCTCGGCGGGGAGACCCAGTACTTC. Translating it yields CASSLSLPLGGETQYF.

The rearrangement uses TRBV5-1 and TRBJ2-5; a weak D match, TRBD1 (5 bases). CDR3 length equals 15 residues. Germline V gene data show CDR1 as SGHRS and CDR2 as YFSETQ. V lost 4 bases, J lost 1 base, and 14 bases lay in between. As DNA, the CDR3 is TGCGCCAGCAGCCCGGTAGGGGCGGTCCAAGAGACCCAGTACTTC. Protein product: CASSPVGAVQETQYF. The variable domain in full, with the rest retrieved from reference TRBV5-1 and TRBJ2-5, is KAGVTQTPRYLIKTRGQQVTLSCSPISGHRSVSWYQQTPGQGLQFLFEYFSETQRNKGNFPGRFSGRQFSNSRSEMNVSTLELGDSALYLCASSPVGAVQETQYFGPGTRLLVL.

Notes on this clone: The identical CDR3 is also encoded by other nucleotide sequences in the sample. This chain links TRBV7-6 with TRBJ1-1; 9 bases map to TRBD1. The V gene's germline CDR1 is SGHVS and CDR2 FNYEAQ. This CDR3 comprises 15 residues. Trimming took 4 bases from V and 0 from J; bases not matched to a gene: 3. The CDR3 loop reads CASSSGQGMNTEAFF. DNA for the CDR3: TGTGCCAGCAGCTCGGGACAGGGCATGAACACTGAAGCTTTCTTT.

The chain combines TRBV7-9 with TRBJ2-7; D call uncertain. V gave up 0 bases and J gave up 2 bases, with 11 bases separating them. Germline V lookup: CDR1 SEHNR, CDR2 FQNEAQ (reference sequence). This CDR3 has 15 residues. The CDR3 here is CASSLAWAATYEQYF. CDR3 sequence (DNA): TGTGCCAGCAGCTTAGCGTGGGCAGCTACCTACGAGCAGTACTTC.

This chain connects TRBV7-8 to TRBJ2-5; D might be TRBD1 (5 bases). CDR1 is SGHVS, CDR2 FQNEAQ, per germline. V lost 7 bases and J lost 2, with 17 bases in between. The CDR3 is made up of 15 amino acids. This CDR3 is CASTLINRNQETQYF. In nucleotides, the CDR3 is TGTGCCAGCACCCTTATAAACAGGAATCAAGAGACCCAGTACTTC.

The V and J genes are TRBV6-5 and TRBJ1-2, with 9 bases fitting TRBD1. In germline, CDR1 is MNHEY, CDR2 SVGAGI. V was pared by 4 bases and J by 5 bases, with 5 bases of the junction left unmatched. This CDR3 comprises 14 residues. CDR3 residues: CASSLGQGGYGYTF. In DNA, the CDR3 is TGTGCCAGCAGTTTGGGACAGGGTGGATATGGCTACACCTTC.

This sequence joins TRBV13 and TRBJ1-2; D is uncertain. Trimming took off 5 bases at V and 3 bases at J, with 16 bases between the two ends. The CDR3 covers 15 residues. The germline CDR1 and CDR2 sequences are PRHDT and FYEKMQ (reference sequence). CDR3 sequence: CASSQNQYRYYGYTF. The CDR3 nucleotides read TGTGCCAGCAGCCAGAACCAATATCGGTACTATGGCTACACCTTC.

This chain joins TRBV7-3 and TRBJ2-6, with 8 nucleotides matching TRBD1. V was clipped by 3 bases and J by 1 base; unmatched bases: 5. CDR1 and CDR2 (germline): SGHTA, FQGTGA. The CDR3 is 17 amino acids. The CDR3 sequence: CASSLQGAASGANVLTF. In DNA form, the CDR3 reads TGTGCCAGCAGCTTGCAGGGGGCCGCGTCTGGGGCCAACGTCCTGACTTTC. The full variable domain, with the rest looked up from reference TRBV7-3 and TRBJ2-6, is GAGVSQTPSNKVTEKGKYVELRCDPISGHTALYWYRQSLGQGPEFLIYFQGTGAADDSGLPNDRFFAVRPEGSVSTLKIQRTERGDSAVYLCASSLQGAASGANVLTFGAGSRLTVL.

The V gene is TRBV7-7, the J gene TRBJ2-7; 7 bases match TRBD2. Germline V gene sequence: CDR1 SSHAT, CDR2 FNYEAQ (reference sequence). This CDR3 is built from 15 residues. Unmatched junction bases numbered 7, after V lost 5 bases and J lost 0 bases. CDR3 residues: CASSRGRGSSYEQYF. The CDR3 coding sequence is TGTGCCAGCAGCCGCGGGAGAGGGTCCTCCTACGAGCAGTACTTC. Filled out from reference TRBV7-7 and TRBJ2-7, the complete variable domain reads GAGVSQSPRYKVTKRGQDVTLRCDPISSHATLYWYQQALGQGPEFLTYFNYEAQPDKSGLPSDRFSAERPEGSISTLTIQRTEQRDSAMYRCASSRGRGSSYEQYFGPGTRLTVT.

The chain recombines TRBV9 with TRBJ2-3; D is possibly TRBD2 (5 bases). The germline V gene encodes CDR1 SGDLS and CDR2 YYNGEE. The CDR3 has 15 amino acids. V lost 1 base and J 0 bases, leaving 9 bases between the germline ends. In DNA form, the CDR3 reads TGTGCCAGCAGCGTAACGGGGTCAAGCACAGATACGCAGTATTTT. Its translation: CASSVTGSSTDTQYF.

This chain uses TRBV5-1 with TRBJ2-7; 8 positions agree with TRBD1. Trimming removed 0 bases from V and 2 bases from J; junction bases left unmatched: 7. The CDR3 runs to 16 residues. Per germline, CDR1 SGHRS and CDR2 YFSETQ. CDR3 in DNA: TGCGCCAGCAGCTTGGGTGCCGGGACAGGAGCCTACGAGCAGTACTTC. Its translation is CASSLGAGTGAYEQYF.

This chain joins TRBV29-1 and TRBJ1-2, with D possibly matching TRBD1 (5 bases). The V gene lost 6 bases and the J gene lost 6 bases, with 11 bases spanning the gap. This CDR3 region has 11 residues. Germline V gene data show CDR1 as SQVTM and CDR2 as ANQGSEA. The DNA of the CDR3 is TGCAGCGTGCGGGGGACCGATGGCTACACCTTC. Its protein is CSVRGTDGYTF.

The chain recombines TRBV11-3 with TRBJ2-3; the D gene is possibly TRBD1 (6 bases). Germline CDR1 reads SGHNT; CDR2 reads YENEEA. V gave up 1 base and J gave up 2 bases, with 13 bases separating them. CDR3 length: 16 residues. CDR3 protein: CASSLGGQGLTDTQYF. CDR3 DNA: TGTGCCAGCAGCTTAGGGGGGCAGGGGCTCACAGATACGCAGTATTTT.

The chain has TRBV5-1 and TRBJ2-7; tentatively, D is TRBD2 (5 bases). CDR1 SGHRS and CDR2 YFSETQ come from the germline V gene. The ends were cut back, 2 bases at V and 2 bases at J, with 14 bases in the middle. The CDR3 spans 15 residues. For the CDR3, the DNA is TGCGCCAGCAGCTTAGAGGGAATAGGACCCTACGAGCAGTACTTC. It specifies CASSLEGIGPYEQYF.

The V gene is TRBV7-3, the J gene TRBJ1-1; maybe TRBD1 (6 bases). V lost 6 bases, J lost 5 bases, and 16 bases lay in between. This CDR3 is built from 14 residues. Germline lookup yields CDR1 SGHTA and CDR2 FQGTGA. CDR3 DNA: TGTGCCAGCAGTCAGAGAACCGGGACAACTGAAGCTTTCTTT. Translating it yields CASSQRTGTTEAFF. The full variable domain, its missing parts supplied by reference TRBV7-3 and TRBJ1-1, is GAGVSQTPSNKVTEKGKYVELRCDPISGHTALYWYRQSLGQGPEFLIYFQGTGAADDSGLPNDRFFAVRPEGSVSTLKIQRTERGDSAVYLCASSQRTGTTEAFFGQGTRLTVV.

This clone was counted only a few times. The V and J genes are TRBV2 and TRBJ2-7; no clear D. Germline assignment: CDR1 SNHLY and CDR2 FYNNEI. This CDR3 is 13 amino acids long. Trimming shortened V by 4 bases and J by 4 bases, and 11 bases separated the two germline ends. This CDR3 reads CASSAPTVYEQYF. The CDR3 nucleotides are TGTGCCAGCAGTGCCCCTACAGTATACGAGCAGTACTTC.